This TCR beta chain was profiled in a study of cytomegalovirus exposure and HLA in healthy donors. Details on this clone: Its antigen is not identified.

Findings and limits, study-wide: Later analysis revealed greater clonal expansion in HLA-associated TCR beta chains than in equally common others.

13 Jbeta primers and 60 Vbeta primers were used for the PCR. Sequenced by immunoSEQ multiplex PCR; TCRdb stores in-frame clones only, minus some. The table includes around 250,000 clones, around 81% detected once. Sequencing input: PBMCs. The sequence was collected from a woman in her fifties or sixties in good health and CMV-seropositive.

The CDR3 here is CASSYADGNSPLHF. The DNA for the CDR3 is TGTGCCAGCAGTTACGCAGACGGGAATTCACCCCTCCACTTT. The J gene is TRBJ1-6, the V gene TRBV6-5, with D hard to call. CDR3 size: 14 residues. V dropped 2 bases and J dropped 7 bases, with 9 bases sitting between them. Germline assignment: CDR1 MNHEY and CDR2 SVGAGI.